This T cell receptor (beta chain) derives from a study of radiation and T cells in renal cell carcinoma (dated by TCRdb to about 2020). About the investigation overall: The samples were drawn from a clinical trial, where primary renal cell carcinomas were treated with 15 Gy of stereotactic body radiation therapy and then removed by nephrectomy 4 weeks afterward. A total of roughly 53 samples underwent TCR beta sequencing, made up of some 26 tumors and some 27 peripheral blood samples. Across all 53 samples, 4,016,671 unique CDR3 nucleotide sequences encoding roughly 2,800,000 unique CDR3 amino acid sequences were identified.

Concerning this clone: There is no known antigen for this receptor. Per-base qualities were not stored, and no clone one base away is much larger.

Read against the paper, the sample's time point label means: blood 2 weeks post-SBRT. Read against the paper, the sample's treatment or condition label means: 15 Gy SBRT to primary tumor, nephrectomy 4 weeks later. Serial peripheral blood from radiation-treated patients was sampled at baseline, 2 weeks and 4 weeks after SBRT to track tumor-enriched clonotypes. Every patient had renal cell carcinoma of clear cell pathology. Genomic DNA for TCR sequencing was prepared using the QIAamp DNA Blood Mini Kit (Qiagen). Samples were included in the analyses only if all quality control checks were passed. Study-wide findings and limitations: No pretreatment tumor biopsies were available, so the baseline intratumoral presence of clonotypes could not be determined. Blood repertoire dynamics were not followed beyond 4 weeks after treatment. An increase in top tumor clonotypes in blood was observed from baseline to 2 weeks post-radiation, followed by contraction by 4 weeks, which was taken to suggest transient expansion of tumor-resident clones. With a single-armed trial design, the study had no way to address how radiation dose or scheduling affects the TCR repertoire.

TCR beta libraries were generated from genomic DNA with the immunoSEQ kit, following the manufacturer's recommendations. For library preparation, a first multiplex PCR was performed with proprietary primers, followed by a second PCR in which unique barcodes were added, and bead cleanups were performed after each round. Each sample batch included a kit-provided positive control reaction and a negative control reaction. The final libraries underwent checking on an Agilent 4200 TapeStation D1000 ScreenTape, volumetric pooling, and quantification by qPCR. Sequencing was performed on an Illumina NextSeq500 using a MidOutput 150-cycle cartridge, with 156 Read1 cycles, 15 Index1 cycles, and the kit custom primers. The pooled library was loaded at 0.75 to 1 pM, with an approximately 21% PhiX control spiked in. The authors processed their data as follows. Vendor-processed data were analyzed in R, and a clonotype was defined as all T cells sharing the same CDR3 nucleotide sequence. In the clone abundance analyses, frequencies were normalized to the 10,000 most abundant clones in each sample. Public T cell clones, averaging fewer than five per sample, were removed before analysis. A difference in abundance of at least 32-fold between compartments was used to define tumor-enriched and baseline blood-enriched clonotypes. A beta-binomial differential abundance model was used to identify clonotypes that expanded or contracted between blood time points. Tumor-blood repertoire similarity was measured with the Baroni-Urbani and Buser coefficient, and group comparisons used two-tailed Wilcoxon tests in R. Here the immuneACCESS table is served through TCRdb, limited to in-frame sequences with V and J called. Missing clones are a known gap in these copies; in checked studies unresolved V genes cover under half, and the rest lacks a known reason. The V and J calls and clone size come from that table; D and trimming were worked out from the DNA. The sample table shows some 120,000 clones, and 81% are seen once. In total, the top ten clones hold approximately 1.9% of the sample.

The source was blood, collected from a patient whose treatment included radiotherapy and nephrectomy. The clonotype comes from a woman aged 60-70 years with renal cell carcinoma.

The DNA sequence is TGTGCCAGCAATTCTGATTCACCCCTCCACTTT. This translates into CASNSDSPLHF. In this chain, TRBV28 is recombined with TRBJ1-6, with the D segment identity uncertain. The CDR3 spans 11 residues, from the cysteine through the phenylalanine. Only the CDR3 DNA stays, 33 bases, in frame from base 1. CDR1 and CDR2 are drawn from the germline V gene: MDHEN, SYDVKM. V loses 7 bases, J loses 8 bases, and the germline ends lie 6 bases apart. The CDR3, completed at both ends by the reference TRBV28 and TRBJ1-6 genes, gives the full variable domain DVKVTQSSRYLVKRTGEKVFLECVQDMDHENMFWYRQDPGLGLRLIYFSYDVKMKEKGDIPEGYSVSREKKERFSLILESASTNQTSMYLCASNSDSPLHFGNGTRLTVT.